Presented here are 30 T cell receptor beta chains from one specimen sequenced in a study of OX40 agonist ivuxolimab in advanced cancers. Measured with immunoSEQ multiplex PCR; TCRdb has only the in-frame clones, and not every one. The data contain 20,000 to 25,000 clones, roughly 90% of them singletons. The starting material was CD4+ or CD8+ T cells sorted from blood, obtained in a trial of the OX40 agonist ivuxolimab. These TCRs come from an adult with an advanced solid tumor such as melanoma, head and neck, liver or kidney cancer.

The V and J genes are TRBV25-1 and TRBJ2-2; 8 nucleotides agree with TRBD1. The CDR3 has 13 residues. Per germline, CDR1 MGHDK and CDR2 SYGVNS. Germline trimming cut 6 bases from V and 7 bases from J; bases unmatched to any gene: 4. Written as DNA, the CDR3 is TGTGCCAGCAGGACAGGGGAAATCGGGGAGCTGTTTTTT. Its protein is CASRTGEIGELFF.

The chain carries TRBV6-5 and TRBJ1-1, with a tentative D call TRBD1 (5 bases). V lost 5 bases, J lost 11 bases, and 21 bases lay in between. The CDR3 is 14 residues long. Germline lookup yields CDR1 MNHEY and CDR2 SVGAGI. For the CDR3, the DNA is TGTGCCAGCAGTCCTCGGGGGGGAATTGAGGGGGCTTTCTTT. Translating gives CASSPRGGIEGAFF.

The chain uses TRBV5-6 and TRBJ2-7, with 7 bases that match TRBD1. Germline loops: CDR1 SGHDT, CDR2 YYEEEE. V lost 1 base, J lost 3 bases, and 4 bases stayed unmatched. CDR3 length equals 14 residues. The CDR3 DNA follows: TGTGCCAGCAGCTTGCAGGGACAGAACTACGAGCAGTACTTC. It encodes CASSLQGQNYEQYF. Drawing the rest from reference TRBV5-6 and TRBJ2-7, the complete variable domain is DAGVTQSPTHLIKTRGQQVTLRCSPKSGHDTVSWYQQALGQGPQFIFQYYEEEERQRGNFPDRFSGHQFPNYSSELNVNALLLGDSALYLCASSLQGQNYEQYFGPGTRLTVT.

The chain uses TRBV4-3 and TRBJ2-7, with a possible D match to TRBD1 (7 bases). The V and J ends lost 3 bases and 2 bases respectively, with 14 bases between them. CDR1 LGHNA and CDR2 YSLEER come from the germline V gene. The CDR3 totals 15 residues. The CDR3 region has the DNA TGCGCCAGCAGCCAGGGCCAGGGGGGACCCTACGAGCAGTACTTC. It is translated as CASSQGQGGPYEQYF.

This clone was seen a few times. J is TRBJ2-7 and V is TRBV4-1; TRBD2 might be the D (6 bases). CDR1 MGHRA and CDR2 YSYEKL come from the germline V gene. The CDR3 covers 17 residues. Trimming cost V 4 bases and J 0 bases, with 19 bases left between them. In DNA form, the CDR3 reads TGCGCCAGCAGCCTGCGAGGATCCGGGACTGGCTCCTACGAGCAGTACTTC. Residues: CASSLRGSGTGSYEQYF.

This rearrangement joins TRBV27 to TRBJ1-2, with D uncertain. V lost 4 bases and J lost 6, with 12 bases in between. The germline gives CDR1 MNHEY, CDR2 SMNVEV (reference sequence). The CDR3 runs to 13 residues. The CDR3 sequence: CASSSIRHDGYTF. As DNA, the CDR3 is TGTGCCAGCAGTTCAATCCGACATGATGGCTACACCTTC.

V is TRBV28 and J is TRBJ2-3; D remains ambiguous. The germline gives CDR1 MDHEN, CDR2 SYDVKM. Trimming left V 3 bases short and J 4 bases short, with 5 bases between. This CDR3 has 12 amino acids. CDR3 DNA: TGTGCCAGCAGTTTTAACCCAGATACGCAGTATTTT. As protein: CASSFNPDTQYF.

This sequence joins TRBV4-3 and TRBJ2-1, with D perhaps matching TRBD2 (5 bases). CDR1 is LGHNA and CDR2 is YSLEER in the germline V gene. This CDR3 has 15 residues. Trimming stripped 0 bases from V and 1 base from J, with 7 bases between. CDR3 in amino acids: CASSQDRGSYNEQFF. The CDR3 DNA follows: TGCGCCAGCAGCCAAGATCGGGGATCCTACAATGAGCAGTTCTTC.

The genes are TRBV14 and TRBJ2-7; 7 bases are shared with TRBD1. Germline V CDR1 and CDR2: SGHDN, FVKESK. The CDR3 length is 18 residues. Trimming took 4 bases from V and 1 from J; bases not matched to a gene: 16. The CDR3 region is CASSPKSRTGIISYEQYF. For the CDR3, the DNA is TGTGCCAGCAGCCCGAAGTCCCGGACAGGTATAATATCCTACGAGCAGTACTTC.

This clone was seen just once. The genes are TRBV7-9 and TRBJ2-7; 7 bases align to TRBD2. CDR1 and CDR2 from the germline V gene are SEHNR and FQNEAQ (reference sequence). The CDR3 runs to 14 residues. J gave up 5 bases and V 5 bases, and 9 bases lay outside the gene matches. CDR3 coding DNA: TGTGCCAGCAGCAAAAGCGGGATTGACAACGAGCAGTACTTC. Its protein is CASSKSGIDNEQYF.

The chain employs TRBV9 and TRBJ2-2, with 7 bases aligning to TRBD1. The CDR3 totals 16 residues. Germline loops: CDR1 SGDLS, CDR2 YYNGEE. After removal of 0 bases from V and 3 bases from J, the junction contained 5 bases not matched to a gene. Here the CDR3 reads CASSVGGGADTGELFF. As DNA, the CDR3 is TGTGCCAGCAGCGTAGGAGGGGGCGCGGACACCGGGGAGCTGTTTTTT.

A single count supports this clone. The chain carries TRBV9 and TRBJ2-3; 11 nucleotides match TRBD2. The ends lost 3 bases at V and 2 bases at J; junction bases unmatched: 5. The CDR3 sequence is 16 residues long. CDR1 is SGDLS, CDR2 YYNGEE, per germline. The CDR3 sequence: CASSAGTSGLTDTQYF. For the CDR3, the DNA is TGTGCCAGCAGCGCCGGGACTAGCGGACTCACAGATACGCAGTATTTT.

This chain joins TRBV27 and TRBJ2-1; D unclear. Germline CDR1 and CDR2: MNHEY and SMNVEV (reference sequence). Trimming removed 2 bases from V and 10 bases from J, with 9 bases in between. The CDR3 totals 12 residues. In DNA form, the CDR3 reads TGTGCCAGCAGTTTAGGATTGGGGGAGCAGTTCTTC. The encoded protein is CASSLGLGEQFF.

DNA of the CDR3: TGCGCCAGCAGCCCACGGGACGGCTCCTACGAGCAGTACTTC. It yields the protein CASSPRDGSYEQYF. The genes are TRBV5-1 and TRBJ2-7, with D perhaps given as TRBD1 or TRBD2 (5 bases each). V lost 4 bases and J lost 0, with 11 bases in between. Per the germline V gene, CDR1 is SGHRS and CDR2 is YFSETQ. This CDR3 has 14 amino acids.

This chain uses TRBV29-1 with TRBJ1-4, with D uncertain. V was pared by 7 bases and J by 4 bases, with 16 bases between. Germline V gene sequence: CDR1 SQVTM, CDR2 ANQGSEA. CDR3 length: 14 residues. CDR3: CSALVSQFNEKLFF. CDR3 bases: TGCAGCGCGCTCGTGTCTCAGTTTAATGAAAAACTGTTTTTT.

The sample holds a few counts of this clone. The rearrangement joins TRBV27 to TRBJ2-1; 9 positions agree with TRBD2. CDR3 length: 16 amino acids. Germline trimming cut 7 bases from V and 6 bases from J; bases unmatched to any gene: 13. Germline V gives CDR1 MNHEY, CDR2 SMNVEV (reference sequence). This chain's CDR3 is CASTPYGAGGSNEQFF. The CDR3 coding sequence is TGTGCCAGCACCCCTTACGGAGCGGGAGGATCCAATGAGCAGTTCTTC.

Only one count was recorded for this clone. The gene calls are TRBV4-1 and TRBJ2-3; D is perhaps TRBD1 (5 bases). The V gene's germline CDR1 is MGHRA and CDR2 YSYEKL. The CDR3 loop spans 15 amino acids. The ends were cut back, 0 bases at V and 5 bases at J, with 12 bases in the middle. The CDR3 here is CASSQDPTGGDTQYF. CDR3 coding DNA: TGCGCCAGCAGCCAAGACCCCACAGGCGGAGATACGCAGTATTTT.

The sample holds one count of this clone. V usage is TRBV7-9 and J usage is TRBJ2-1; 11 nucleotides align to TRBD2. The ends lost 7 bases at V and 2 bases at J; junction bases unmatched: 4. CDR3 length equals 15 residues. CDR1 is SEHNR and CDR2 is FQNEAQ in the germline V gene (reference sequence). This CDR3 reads CASTVAGGPYNEQFF. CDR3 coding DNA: TGTGCCAGCACCGTAGCGGGAGGGCCCTACAATGAGCAGTTCTTC.

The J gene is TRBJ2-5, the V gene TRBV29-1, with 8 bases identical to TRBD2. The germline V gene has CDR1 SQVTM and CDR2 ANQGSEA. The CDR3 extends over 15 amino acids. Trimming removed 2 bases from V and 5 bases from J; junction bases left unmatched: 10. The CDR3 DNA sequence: TGCAGCGTTGAAATTAGCGGGAAAGGTTGGGAGACCCAGTACTTC. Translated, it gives CSVEISGKGWETQYF.

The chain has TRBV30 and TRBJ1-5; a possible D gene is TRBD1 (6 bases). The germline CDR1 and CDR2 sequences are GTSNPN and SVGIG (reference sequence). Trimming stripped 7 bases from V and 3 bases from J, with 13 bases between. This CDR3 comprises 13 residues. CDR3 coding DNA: TGTGCCTCCCAACAGGGTAACAATCAGCCCCAGCATTTT. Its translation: CASQQGNNQPQHF.

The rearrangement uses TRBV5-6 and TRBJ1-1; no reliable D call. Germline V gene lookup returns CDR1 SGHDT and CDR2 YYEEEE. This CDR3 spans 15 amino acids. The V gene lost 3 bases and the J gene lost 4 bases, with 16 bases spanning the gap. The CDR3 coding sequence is TGTGCCAGCAGCTCCTCCCCAAGCCGTGGCACTGAAGCTTTCTTT. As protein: CASSSSPSRGTEAFF. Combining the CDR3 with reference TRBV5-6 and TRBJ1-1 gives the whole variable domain DAGVTQSPTHLIKTRGQQVTLRCSPKSGHDTVSWYQQALGQGPQFIFQYYEEEERQRGNFPDRFSGHQFPNYSSELNVNALLLGDSALYLCASSSSPSRGTEAFFGQGTRLTVV.

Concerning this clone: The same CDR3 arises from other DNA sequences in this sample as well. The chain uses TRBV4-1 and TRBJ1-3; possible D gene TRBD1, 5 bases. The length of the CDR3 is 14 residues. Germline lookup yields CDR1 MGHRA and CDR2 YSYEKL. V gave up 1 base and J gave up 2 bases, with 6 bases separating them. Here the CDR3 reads CASSQVGPGNTIYF. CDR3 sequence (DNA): TGCGCCAGCAGCCAAGTGGGACCTGGAAACACCATATATTTT.

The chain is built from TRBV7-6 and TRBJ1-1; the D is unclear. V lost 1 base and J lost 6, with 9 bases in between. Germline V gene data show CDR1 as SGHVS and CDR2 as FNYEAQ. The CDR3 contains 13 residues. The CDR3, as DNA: TGTGCCAGCAGCTTAGTACCCGAGGCTGAAGCTTTCTTT. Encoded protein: CASSLVPEAEAFF.

The CDR3 DNA is TGTGCCACCAGCAGATCCCGAGGAAGCCTTGGAAAACTGTTTTTT. Translating gives CATSRSRGSLGKLFF. The chain links TRBV15 to TRBJ1-4; D remains ambiguous. This CDR3 contains 15 residues. Germline V gives CDR1 LNHNV, CDR2 YYDKDF (reference sequence). With 2 bases removed from V and 10 bases from J, the gap between germline ends came to 17 bases. The full variable domain, completed using reference TRBV15 and TRBJ1-4, is DAMVIQNPRYQVTQFGKPVTLSCSQTLNHNVMYWYQQKSSQAPKLLFHYYDKDFNNEADTPDNFQSRRPNTSFCFLDIRSPGLGDTAMYLCATSRSRGSLGKLFFGSGTQLSVL.

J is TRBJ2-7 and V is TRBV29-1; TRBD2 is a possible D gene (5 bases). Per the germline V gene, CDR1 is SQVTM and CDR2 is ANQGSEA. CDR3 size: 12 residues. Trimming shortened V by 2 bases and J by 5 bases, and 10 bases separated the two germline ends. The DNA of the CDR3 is TGCAGCGTTGAAAAGGCGGGTCACGAGCAGTACTTC. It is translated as CSVEKAGHEQYF.

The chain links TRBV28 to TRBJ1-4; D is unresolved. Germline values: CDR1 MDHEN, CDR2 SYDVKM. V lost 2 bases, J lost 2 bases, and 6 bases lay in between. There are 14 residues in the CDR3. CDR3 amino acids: CASSLRVTNEKLFF. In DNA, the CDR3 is TGTGCCAGCAGTTTACGGGTGACTAATGAAAAACTGTTTTTT.

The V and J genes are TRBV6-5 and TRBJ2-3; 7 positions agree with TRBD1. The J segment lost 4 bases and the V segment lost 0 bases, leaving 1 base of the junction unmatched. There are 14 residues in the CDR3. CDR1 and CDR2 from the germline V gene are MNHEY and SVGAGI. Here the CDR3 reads CASSYSTGADTQYF. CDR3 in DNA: TGTGCCAGCAGTTACTCTACAGGGGCAGATACGCAGTATTTT.

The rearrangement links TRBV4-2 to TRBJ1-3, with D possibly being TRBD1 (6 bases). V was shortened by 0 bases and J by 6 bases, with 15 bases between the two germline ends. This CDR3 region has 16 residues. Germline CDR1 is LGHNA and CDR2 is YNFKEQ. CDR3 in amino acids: CASSQDTLDSPNTIYF. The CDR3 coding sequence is TGTGCCAGCAGCCAAGATACCCTGGACAGCCCAAACACCATATATTTT.

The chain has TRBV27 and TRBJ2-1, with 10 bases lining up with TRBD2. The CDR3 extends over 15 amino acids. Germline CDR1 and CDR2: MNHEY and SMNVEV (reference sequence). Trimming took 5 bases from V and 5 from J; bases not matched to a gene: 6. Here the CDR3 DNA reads TGTGCCAGCAGTCTTACTAGCGGGAATAACAATGAGCAGTTCTTC. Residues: CASSLTSGNNNEQFF.

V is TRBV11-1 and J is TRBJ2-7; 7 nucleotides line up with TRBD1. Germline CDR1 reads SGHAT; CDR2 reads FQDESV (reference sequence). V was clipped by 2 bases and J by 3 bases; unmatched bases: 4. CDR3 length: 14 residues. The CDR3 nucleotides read TGTGCCAGCAGCTTAACTCAGGGGGACTACGAGCAGTACTTC. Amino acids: CASSLTQGDYEQYF.